Listed below are T cell receptor beta chains from one sample, sequenced in a study of T cells in tuberculosis. The protocol was immunoSEQ multiplex PCR, while the TCRdb copy is restricted to in-frame clones and leaves out a portion. The table has about 35,000 clones, 93% seen once. The specimen comprised PBMCs, sampled at tuberculosis diagnosis. The source of these receptors is an adult with tuberculosis. The CDR3 runs from the conserved cysteine through the conserved F or W. D genes are given only for firm matches. Some rows have no size entry. The others give once, few or many, or a class for an expanded clone.

.	TRBJ2-2	TRBV5-6	.	CASSLAPPTGGSGELFF	TGTGCCAGCAGCTTGGCCCCTCCGACAGGAGGTTCCGGGGAGCTGTTTTTT
TRBD1	TRBJ1-3	TRBV5-4	.	CASSLADRSSGNTIYF	TGTGCCAGCAGCTTGGCGGACAGGTCCTCTGGAAACACCATATATTTT
TRBD1	TRBJ2-5	TRBV6-1	.	CASSEGDSKETQYF	TGTGCCAGCAGTGAAGGGGACAGCAAAGAGACCCAGTACTTC
TRBD1	TRBJ1-1	TRBV7-6	.	CASSPIDRDVEAFF	TGTGCCAGCAGCCCAATCGACAGGGATGTTGAAGCTTTCTTT
.	TRBJ1-3	TRBV11-2	.	CASSLGRQAGTIYF	TGTGCCAGCAGCTTAGGGAGACAGGCTGGCACCATATATTTT
TRBD2	TRBJ2-2	TRBV7-3	.	CASAPYAGGRPGELFF	TGTGCCAGCGCCCCCTATGCGGGCGGGAGACCCGGGGAGCTGTTTTTT
.	TRBJ1-1	TRBV10-3	.	CAIRTGGTPEAFF	TGTGCCATCAGGACGGGAGGGACCCCTGAAGCTTTCTTT
.	TRBJ2-7	TRBV4-1	.	CASSQGLRSYEQYF	TGCGCCAGCAGCCAAGGGCTGAGGTCCTACGAGCAGTACTTC
.	TRBJ1-4	TRBV4-2	.	CASSQNPGATNEKLFF	TGTGCCAGCAGCCAAAACCCGGGGGCAACTAATGAAAAACTGTTTTTT
.	TRBJ2-2	TRBV29-1	.	CSVNRNTGELFF	TGCAGCGTTAACAGAAACACCGGGGAGCTGTTTTTT
TRBD2	TRBJ2-7	TRBV4-1	once	CASSQNLLAGPSYEQYF	TGCGCCAGCAGCCAAAACTTACTAGCGGGTCCCTCCTACGAGCAGTACTTC
.	TRBJ1-3	TRBV25-1	.	CASRPQGFSGNTIYF	TGTGCCAGCCGACCTCAGGGATTCTCTGGAAACACCATATATTTT
.	TRBJ2-3	TRBV6-5	.	CASSYSIPSGTQYF	TGTGCCAGCAGTTACTCGATTCCCTCGGGTACGCAGTATTTT
.	TRBJ2-1	TRBV6-5	.	CASRGGTSSYNEQFF	TGTGCCAGCAGAGGCGGGACGAGCTCCTACAATGAGCAGTTCTTC
.	TRBJ2-6	TRBV5-8	few	CASSLAGSGFFGGANVLTF	TGTGCCAGCAGCTTGGCCGGGTCTGGTTTTTTCGGTGGGGCCAACGTCCTGACTTTC
TRBD1	TRBJ1-1	TRBV9	.	CASSVEDRGTEAFF	TGTGCCAGCAGCGTAGAGGACAGGGGCACTGAAGCTTTCTTT
TRBD1	TRBJ2-3	TRBV30	.	CAWNRGPQITSTDTQYF	TGTGCCTGGAACAGGGGGCCACAAATTACTAGCACAGATACGCAGTATTTT
TRBD2	TRBJ2-7	TRBV27	.	CASSLTSGPYEQYF	TGTGCCAGCAGTTTGACTAGCGGTCCCTACGAGCAGTACTTC
.	TRBJ2-5	TRBV15	.	CATSRDGTGTGQETQYF	TGTGCCACCAGCAGAGATGGTACCGGGACTGGCCAAGAGACCCAGTACTTC
.	TRBJ2-5	TRBV18	.	CASSPPGQMGETQYF	TGTGCCAGCTCACCGCCTGGACAGATGGGAGAGACCCAGTACTTC
TRBD2	TRBJ2-3	TRBV27	.	CASSLSRGQAGTSRYTQYF	TGTGCCAGCAGTTTATCCCGGGGCCAGGCCGGGACTAGCAGGTATACGCAGTATTTT
.	TRBJ2-7	TRBV6-1	once	CASSDTERYEQYF	TGTGCCAGCAGTGACACAGAGCGGTACGAGCAGTACTTC
.	TRBJ2-3	TRBV11-3	once	CASSPRSGGTDTQYF	TGTGCCAGCAGCCCACGGAGCGGTGGCACAGATACGCAGTATTTT
.	TRBJ2-3	TRBV2	.	CASRPRADTQYF	TGTGCCAGCAGGCCGAGGGCAGATACGCAGTATTTT
.	TRBJ1-1	TRBV2	.	CASSEAGEGTEAFF	TGTGCCAGCAGTGAAGCAGGGGAGGGCACTGAAGCTTTCTTT
.	TRBJ1-1	TRBV7-3	.	CASSLYLNTEAFF	TGTGCCAGCAGCTTATATTTGAACACTGAAGCTTTCTTT
.	TRBJ1-2	TRBV5-1	.	CASSAGSGNYGYTF	TGCGCCAGCAGCGCGGGGTCAGGGAACTATGGCTACACCTTC
.	TRBJ1-5	TRBV30	.	CAWSRGRGDSNQPQHF	TGTGCCTGGTCCCGGGGGAGGGGGGATAGCAATCAGCCCCAGCATTTT
.	TRBJ1-1	TRBV5-4	.	CASSLNRANTEAFF	TGTGCCAGCAGCTTGAACAGGGCGAACACTGAAGCTTTCTTT
TRBD2	TRBJ2-1	TRBV6-1	.	CASSEATSVIYNEQFF	TGTGCCAGCAGTGAAGCGACTAGCGTTATATACAATGAGCAGTTCTTC
TRBD1	TRBJ1-5	TRBV4-2	.	CASSQVGRGQDQPQHF	TGTGCCAGCAGCCAAGTGGGCAGGGGACAGGATCAGCCCCAGCATTTT
TRBD2	TRBJ2-1	TRBV27	.	CASSPGLAGHSYNEQFF	TGTGCCAGCAGTCCGGGACTAGCGGGGCACTCCTACAATGAGCAGTTCTTC
.	TRBJ2-4	TRBV10-1	.	CASSEGGGGIQYF	TGCGCCAGCAGTGAGGGGGGGGGCGGCATTCAGTACTTC
.	TRBJ2-3	TRBV2	.	CASSVRGTDTQYF	TGTGCCAGCAGTGTCAGGGGCACAGATACGCAGTATTTT
.	TRBJ2-3	TRBV7-2	.	CASSLGPRTDTQYF	TGTGCCAGCAGCTTAGGGCCCCGCACAGATACGCAGTATTTT
.	TRBJ1-3	TRBV4-1	.	CASSPSDRSSGNTIYF	TGCGCCAGCAGCCCGTCAGACAGGAGCTCTGGAAACACCATATATTTT
.	TRBJ2-1	TRBV27	.	CASSLTGFNEQFF	TGTGCCAGCAGTCTCACAGGGTTCAATGAGCAGTTCTTC
TRBD1	TRBJ1-2	TRBV19	.	CASSTGTGLYGYTF	TGTGCCAGTAGTACTGGGACAGGGCTCTACGGCTACACCTTC
.	TRBJ2-1	TRBV6-5	.	CASSYSGVSYNEQFF	TGTGCCAGCAGTTACTCGGGCGTTTCCTACAATGAGCAGTTCTTC
.	TRBJ1-1	TRBV13	.	CASSLEQGPAGTEAFF	TGTGCCAGCAGCTTAGAACAGGGCCCTGCAGGGACTGAAGCTTTCTTT
TRBD1	TRBJ2-1	TRBV28	.	CASSGNHRGGYNEQFF	TGTGCCAGCAGTGGCAACCACAGGGGCGGCTACAATGAGCAGTTCTTC